This T cell receptor (beta chain) was profiled in a study of T cell repertoires in cytomegalovirus infection. Study-wide context: An indication of both CMV infection and matching HLA type came from public TCR beta signatures.

TCRdb reprocessed the reads with MiXCR, giving one entry per CDR3 protein. The sample has more than 140,000 distinct CDR3 sequences; roughly 6.5% are singletons. Germline V gene data show CDR1 as MNHEY and CDR2 as SMNVEV (reference sequence). V shed 6 bases and J 3 bases; nucleotides not matched to a gene: 13. This CDR3 has 16 amino acids. The table lists this clonotype with many counts. This sequence was found in a human donor in good health (CMV status not recorded). Some clones in this sample may be carry-over from other donors' samples. Sequencing was carried out using PBMCs. The chain recombines TRBV27 with TRBJ2-7; 8 bases are shared with TRBD2. In DNA, the CDR3 is TGTGCCAGCAGACCACCCTCCGCGGGAGGACGCTACGAGCAGTACTTC. It is translated as CASRPPSAGGRYEQYF.